This TCR beta chain was identified in a study of T cell responses to AZD1222 COVID-19 vaccine. Whole-study results and caveats: Donors skewed white British and female; clonal diversity was possibly underestimated. The number of AZD1222 recipients seropositive at baseline was only five or six.

Repertoires were generated with immunoSEQ multiplex PCR, while TCRdb's copy carries only in-frame clones and drops some. The sample has 90,000 to 120,000 clones, 90% to 95% seen once. Concerning this clone: Its matching antigen is unknown.

The germline gives CDR1 SGHRS, CDR2 YFSETQ. CDR3 length: 15 amino acids. V was trimmed by 10 bases and J by 0 bases, leaving 18 bases between them. This clonotype originated in an adult who received the AZD1222 COVID-19 vaccine. The material was peripheral blood, obtained 28 days after the second AZD1222 dose. The V and J genes are TRBV5-1 and TRBJ2-3; D is perhaps TRBD1 (5 bases). CDR3 residues: CAPRVGLTSTDTQYF. The CDR3 coding sequence is TGCGCCCCCAGGGTGGGTTTAACCAGCACAGATACGCAGTATTTT.